This T cell receptor (beta chain) was documented in a study of CD8 T cells in ankylosing spondylitis (dated by TCRdb to about 2017). Concerning the study at large: To find TCR variants linked to disease, the study profiled T cell receptor beta repertoires in ankylosing spondylitis patients and healthy donors. The whole study cohort included 85 to 120 healthy donors and 25 ankylosing spondylitis patients. Peripheral blood was sampled, and synovial fluid was additionally collected from ankylosing spondylitis patients.

The table lists this clonotype with many counts. It lacks a known antigen. It has no much larger one-base neighbor in the sample; base qualities were not kept. The sequencer listed for this sample is Illumina HiSeq 2500. TCR beta libraries were prepared by quantitative 5'-RACE with molecular barcodes. The study's processing was this. A new computational method based on a probabilistic model of VDJ rearrangement was used to identify disease-linked TCR variants. The public reads were run again by TCRdb, first through fastp at Q25 and then through MiXCR, and only productive beta chains were kept. All rows with the same CDR3 protein become a single entry with the most common DNA and genes. The V and J calls here are based on TCRdb, not the publication. The sample includes 450,000 to 550,000 distinct CDR3 sequences, with approximately 5.3% observed a single time. 3.5% of the sample is held by the ten biggest clonotypes.

Study-wide findings and limitations: The disease-linked clones had a CD8+ phenotype and were found at relatively low frequencies in peripheral blood. The disease-linked clones were reported as significantly enriched in matched synovial fluid samples from ankylosing spondylitis patients. A TCR beta motif of about 8 highly homologous amino acid variants appeared characteristic of blood from ankylosing spondylitis patients. Some of the motif variants had been reported before in the synovial fluid and blood of reactive arthritis patients, a finding that suggests common disease-initiation mechanisms.

The CDR3 sequence holds 16 residues, the cysteine and phenylalanine included. Only the CDR3 DNA stays, 48 bases, in frame from base 1. Trimmed from V: 7 bases; trimmed from J: 0 bases; junction bases lacking a gene match: 7. The CDR1 and CDR2 encoded by the germline V gene are MNHEY and SVGEGT. The receptor chain draws on TRBV6-2 or TRBV6-3 and TRBJ2-3; TRBD2 matches 10 bases in the middle. The sequencing input was blood, either unsorted or a sorted T cell fraction (not recorded which). The TCR originated in a male donor with ankylosing spondylitis. The nucleotide sequence reads as follows: TGTGCCAGCACCCGAACTAGCGGGATAAGCACAGATACGCAGTATTTT. It codes for CASTRTSGISTDTQYF.